This entry lists 3 T cell receptor beta chains sequenced from one sample in a study of blood T cells in healthy people across ages. Alongside a J-beta primer mix, a sample-barcoded 5' primer served in a second PCR lasting about 6 to 11 cycles. TCRdb re-called the 5' RACE reads through MiXCR, storing one row per CDR3 protein. The sample holds about 800,000 distinct CDR3 sequences, just under 25% seen once. This sample also belongs to another study, concerning T cells of mothers and their children.

The material sequenced was blood. These receptors came from a boy under 18 in good health.

This clonotype came up a few times. The chain uses TRBV10-3 and TRBJ1-1, with D uncertain. CDR1 is ENHRY, CDR2 SYGVKD, per germline. The V and J ends lost 4 bases and 0 bases respectively, with 3 bases between them. There are 12 residues in the CDR3. For the CDR3, the DNA is TGTGCCATCAGTGGGTTGAACACTGAAGCTTTCTTT. The encoded protein is CAISGLNTEAFF.

The chain combines TRBV29-1 with TRBJ2-5; no reliable D call. This CDR3 is 12 amino acids long. The germline CDR1 and CDR2 sequences are SQVTM and ANQGSEA. With 2 bases removed from V and 0 bases from J, the gap between germline ends came to 4 bases. CDR3: CSVEKYQETQYF. CDR3 DNA: TGCAGCGTTGAAAAGTACCAAGAGACCCAGTACTTC.

The chain combines TRBV2 with TRBJ2-1; 7 nucleotides agree with TRBD1. Germline CDR1 and CDR2: SNHLY and FYNNEI. CDR3 length: 16 residues. J gave up 5 bases and V 3 bases, and 10 bases lay outside the gene matches. The CDR3, as DNA: TGTGCCAGCAGTGACCCGCTGTCGACAGGGAACAATGAGCAGTTCTTC. It specifies CASSDPLSTGNNEQFF.